This TCR beta chain was sequenced for a study of tumor-infiltrating lymphocytes in oesophageal squamous cell carcinoma (dated by TCRdb to the mid-2010s). The library relied on PCR. Sequencing used an Illumina HiSeq 2000. TCRdb's own reprocessing of the public reads used fastp at Q25 and MiXCR and kept productive beta chains. Rows with a matching CDR3 protein are joined into one entry that keeps the most common DNA and genes. In this sample the table shows approximately 18,000 distinct CDR3 sequences, under 50% of which occur a single time. Roughly 6.4% of the sample rests with the top ten. Ends included, the CDR3 has 16 residues. For CDR1 and CDR2, the germline V gene lists MDHEN and SYDVKM. Comment on this clonotype: Its antigen is unknown. Given the absence of the conserved phenylalanine or tryptophan at the CDR3 end, a read error is likely. It is unclear where the CDR3 begins or ends on the DNA, so no DNA is shown, and the CDR3 is as TCRdb lists it.

The chain joins TRBV28 to TRBJ2-7; no DNA check was done on the table's D call, TRBD1. Sequencing input: blood. The clonotype originates from a male donor with esophageal squamous cell carcinoma. This receptor has the CDR3 CASRSDSVFYGYTFGS.